This TCR beta chain was retrieved from a study of long-term antiretroviral therapy in people with HIV. Findings and caveats of the study: Relative to control repertoires, HIV repertoires exhibited narrower CDR3 length ranges. Blood dates from the mid-2000s to the late 2010s, possibly under older ART regimens.

Run at survey level, the immunoSEQ assay was version v3.0. The method was immunoSEQ multiplex PCR; TCRdb's version includes in-frame clones alone and lacks a portion of them. The data show more than 6,000 clones, with more than 60% seen just once and around a sixth held by the top ten. On this clone: Its antigen is currently unknown.

Germline CDR1 is SEHNR and CDR2 is FQNEAQ (reference sequence). The CDR3 has 13 amino acids. V was clipped by 5 bases and J by 2 bases, with 9 bases between them. The specimen comprised unsorted PBMCs, sampled 0.5 years before starting antiretroviral therapy. The genes are TRBV7-9 and TRBJ1-1; D remains unclear. The TCR originated in a man aged 40-50 years with HIV. The CDR3 region is CASSTGLNTEAFF. The DNA for the CDR3 is TGTGCCAGCAGCACCGGCCTTAACACTGAAGCTTTCTTT.